The T cell receptor (beta chain) under discussion was sequenced for a study of blood T cell repertoires in COVID-19. Turning to the study itself: Samples representing acute and convalescent COVID-19 were sourced from the United States, Italy and Spain. The analysed material was cDNA or gDNA that came from T cells, B-cell-depleted T cells, or PBMCs.

Here immunoSEQ multiplex PCR was the method, and the copy in TCRdb shows in-frame clones only, minus some. The sample has approximately 270,000 clones, around nine tenths seen once. The germline V gene encodes CDR1 GTSNPN and CDR2 SVGIG (reference sequence). This CDR3 comprises 13 residues. V was clipped by 2 bases and J by 7 bases, with 14 bases between them. The chain has TRBV30 and TRBJ1-2; D is ambiguous. Source material: peripheral blood. The clonotype was recovered from a man between 45 and 60 years old with acute or convalescent COVID-19. Written as DNA, the CDR3 is TGTGCCTGGAGTCCTCGCTTGGCAACTGGCTACACCTTC. The encoded protein is CAWSPRLATGYTF.